This TCR beta chain was captured in a study of blood T cell repertoires in COVID-19. This CDR3 has 13 residues. V lost 5 bases to trimming and J lost 3 bases, with 8 bases between them. CDR1 and CDR2 (germline): LNHDA, SQIVND (reference sequence). TCRdb's copy holds only in-frame clones and misses some; the assay was immunoSEQ multiplex PCR. The sample records roughly 250,000 clones, around 85% being singletons. The chain carries TRBV19 and TRBJ1-5; D not resolved. The sample was PBMCs or T cells enriched from blood (not recorded which). The receptor comes from a woman aged 50 to 60 who had recovered from COVID-19. CDR3: CASSPLINQPQHF. The CDR3 nucleotides are TGTGCCAGTAGTCCCTTAATCAATCAGCCCCAGCATTTT.